This TCR beta chain emerged from a study of cytomegalovirus exposure and HLA in healthy donors. Turning to the study itself: From donors who were HLA-typed, an early data release held about 85 million unique TCRs. Most donors, 70% to 85% of 350 to 450 genotyped, fell in the Caucasian-associated ancestry cluster.

The PCR contained 60 Vbeta and 13 Jbeta primers. Produced via immunoSEQ multiplex PCR; TCRdb's table is partial and in-frame only. The table lists 150,000 or so clones, approximately 80% of them singletons. Germline CDR1 reads LNHDA; CDR2 reads SQIVND (reference sequence). The J segment lost 2 bases and the V segment lost 7 bases, leaving 9 bases of the junction unmatched. There are 16 residues in the CDR3. The V and J genes are TRBV19 and TRBJ1-3; 9 positions agree with TRBD1. The origin of this receptor is a male donor in good health and CMV-seropositive. The sample taken for sequencing was PBMCs. DNA for the CDR3: TGTGCCAGTACTCCGGGACAGGGTTATGCTGGAAACACCATATATTTT. It specifies CASTPGQGYAGNTIYF.